The text below deals with one T cell receptor beta chain. CDR1 and CDR2 from the germline V gene are LNHNV and YYDKDF (reference sequence). This CDR3 spans 13 amino acids. Trimming removed 6 bases from V and 2 bases from J, with 10 bases in between. Authors' methods: For nucleated cells, counts were estimated from reference gene primer amplification. The table came from immunoSEQ multiplex PCR; TCRdb's copy has only in-frame clones and leaves some out. V, J and clone size are taken as reported in that table, and D and trimming were inferred from the DNA itself. This table has about 200,000 clones, approximately 91% appearing once. The data are from a study of blood T cell repertoires in COVID-19. Study-wide context: Both acute and convalescent COVID-19 samples were obtained from the United States, Italy and Spain. PBMCs, B-cell-depleted T cells, or T cells were the source of the cDNA or gDNA that made up the material.

The rearrangement joins TRBV15 to TRBJ1-2, with D perhaps TRBD1 (5 bases). This clonotype was sampled from a man between 18 and 35 years old with active or convalescent COVID-19. Sample: peripheral blood. DNA of the CDR3: TGTGCCACCAGTCCGGACATAAACTATGGCTACACCTTC. Translation gives CATSPDINYGYTF.